A single sample is the source of the 8 T cell receptor beta chains below, sequenced in a study of blood T cell repertoires in COVID-19. Data came from immunoSEQ multiplex PCR; TCRdb stores just in-frame clones and leaves some out. The repertoire holds around 250,000 clones, under 85% seen once, with 1.5% to 2% in the top ten. The sample consisted of peripheral blood. Every receptor here comes from a man younger than 45 who had recovered from COVID-19.

The genes are TRBV9 and TRBJ2-5; 12 bases match TRBD2. The CDR3 has 18 residues. The germline CDR1 and CDR2 sequences are SGDLS and YYNGEE. The trim removed 0 bases at V and 1 base at J, leaving 7 bases unmatched. DNA of the CDR3: TGTGCCAGCAGCGTAGGGGCTAGCGGGGGGGCATTCCAAGAGACCCAGTACTTC. Translated, it gives CASSVGASGGAFQETQYF.

The gene calls are TRBV7-9 and TRBJ1-2, with TRBD1 matching over 11 bases. With V trimmed by 8 bases and J by 8 bases, 10 bases remained unmatched. Germline CDR1 reads SEHNR; CDR2 reads FQNEAQ (reference sequence). CDR3 length: 14 amino acids. The CDR3 region has the DNA TGTGCCAGCGCTTCCGGACAGGGGGCAGGGGGCTACACCTTC. As protein: CASASGQGAGGYTF. Supplemented by reference TRBV7-9 and TRBJ1-2, the full variable domain reads DTGVSQNPRHKITKRGQNVTFRCDPISEHNRLYWYRQTLGQGPEFLTYFQNEAQLEKSRLLSDRFSAERPKGSFSTLEIQRTEQGDSAMYLCASASGQGAGGYTFGSGTRLTVV.

V and J are TRBV28 and TRBJ2-7; D may be TRBD1 (6 bases). V dropped 4 bases and J dropped 0 bases, with 13 bases sitting between them. Germline V lookup: CDR1 MDHEN, CDR2 SYDVKM. CDR3 length: 15 residues. CDR3 residues: CASSSWYRVSYEQYV. As DNA, the CDR3 is TGTGCCAGCAGTTCCTGGTACAGGGTCTCCTACGAGCAGTACGTC.

The chain uses TRBV4-2 and TRBJ2-5; D unresolved. The CDR3 has 16 residues. Germline CDR1 reads LGHNA; CDR2 reads YNFKEQ. Trimming took 0 bases from V and 5 from J, leaving 16 bases between them. CDR3: CASSQEIHSRKETQYF. The CDR3 DNA reads TGTGCCAGCAGCCAAGAAATACACAGCCGGAAGGAGACCCAGTACTTC.

This chain uses TRBV6-5 with TRBJ1-1, with D possibly TRBD1 on 5 matching bases. Germline-derived CDR1 and CDR2 are MNHEY and SVGAGI. CDR3 length: 15 amino acids. V lost 1 base, J lost 6 bases, and 15 bases lay in between. CDR3 nucleotides: TGTGCCAGCAGTTACTACCCGGGGGTGAGGGCTGAAGCTTTCTTT. Translating gives CASSYYPGVRAEAFF.

The chain recombines TRBV6-5 with TRBJ2-1; D may be TRBD1 (5 bases). The CDR3 loop spans 14 amino acids. Looked up from germline, CDR1 is MNHEY and CDR2 is SVGAGI. V lost 6 bases to trimming and J lost 5 bases, with 14 bases between them. The CDR3 loop is CASSPRLGDNEQFF. CDR3 nucleotides: TGTGCCAGCAGCCCACGGTTAGGGGACAATGAGCAGTTCTTC.

V gene TRBV20-1 combines with J gene TRBJ2-1; D is undetermined. The CDR3 has 11 amino acids. CDR1 is DFQATT, CDR2 SNEGSKA, per germline (reference sequence). V was trimmed by 5 bases and J by 6 bases, leaving 8 bases between them. The CDR3 spells CSALSPNEQFF. CDR3 nucleotides: TGCAGTGCTTTAAGCCCCAATGAGCAGTTCTTC.

This chain uses TRBV20-1 with TRBJ2-7; 8 bases fit TRBD2. Trimming cost V 3 bases and J 6 bases; bases outside gene matches: 7. Germline V lookup: CDR1 DFQATT, CDR2 SNEGSKA (reference sequence). The CDR3 length is 13 residues. The CDR3 region is CSASGRGGREQYF. In nucleotides, the CDR3 is TGCAGTGCTAGTGGTCGGGGGGGCCGCGAGCAGTACTTC.